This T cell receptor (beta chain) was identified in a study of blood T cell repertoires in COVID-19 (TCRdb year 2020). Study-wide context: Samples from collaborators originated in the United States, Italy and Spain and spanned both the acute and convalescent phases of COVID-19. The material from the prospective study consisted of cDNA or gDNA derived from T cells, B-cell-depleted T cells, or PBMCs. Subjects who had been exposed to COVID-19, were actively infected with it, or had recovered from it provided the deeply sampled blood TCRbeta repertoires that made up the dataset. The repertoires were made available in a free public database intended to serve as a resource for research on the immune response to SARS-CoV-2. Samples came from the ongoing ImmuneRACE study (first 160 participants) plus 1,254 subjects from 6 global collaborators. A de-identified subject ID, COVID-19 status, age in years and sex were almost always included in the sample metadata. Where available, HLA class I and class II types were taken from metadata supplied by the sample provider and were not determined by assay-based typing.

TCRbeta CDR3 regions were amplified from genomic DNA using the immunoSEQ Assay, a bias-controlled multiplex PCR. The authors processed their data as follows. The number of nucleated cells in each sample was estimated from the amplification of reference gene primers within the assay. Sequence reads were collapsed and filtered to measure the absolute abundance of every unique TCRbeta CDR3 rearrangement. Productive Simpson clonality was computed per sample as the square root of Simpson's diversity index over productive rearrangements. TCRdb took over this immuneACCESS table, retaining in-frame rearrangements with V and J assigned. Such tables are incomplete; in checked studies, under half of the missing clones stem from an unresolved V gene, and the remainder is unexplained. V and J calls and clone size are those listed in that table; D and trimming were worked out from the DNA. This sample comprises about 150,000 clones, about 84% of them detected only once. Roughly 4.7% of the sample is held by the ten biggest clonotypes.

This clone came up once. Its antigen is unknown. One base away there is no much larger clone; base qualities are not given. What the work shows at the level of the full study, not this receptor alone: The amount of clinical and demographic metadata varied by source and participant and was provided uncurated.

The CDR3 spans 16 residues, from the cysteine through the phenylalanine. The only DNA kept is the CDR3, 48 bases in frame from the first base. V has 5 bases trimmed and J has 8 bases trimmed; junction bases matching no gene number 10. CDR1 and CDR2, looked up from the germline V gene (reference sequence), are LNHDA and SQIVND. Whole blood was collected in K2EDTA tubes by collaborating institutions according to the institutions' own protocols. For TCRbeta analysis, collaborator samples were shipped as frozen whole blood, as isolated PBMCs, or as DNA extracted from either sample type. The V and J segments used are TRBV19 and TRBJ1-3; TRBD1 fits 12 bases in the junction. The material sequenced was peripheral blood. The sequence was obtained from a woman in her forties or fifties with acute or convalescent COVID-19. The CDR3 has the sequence CASSPSPGQGAYTIYF. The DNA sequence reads TGTGCCAGTAGTCCTAGTCCGGGACAGGGGGCTTACACCATATATTTT.